Presented here are 32 T cell receptor beta chains from one specimen sequenced in a study of shared clonotypes between healthy human individuals. The data were produced by immunoSEQ multiplex PCR, yet TCRdb's version contains in-frame clones alone and is incomplete. The table includes millions of clones, approximately 92% detected once. The source material was naive CD4+ T cells sorted from blood. Subset meaning: CD45RA+ positively selected. These receptors all stem from a man younger than 30 in good health.

The V call is TRBV7-2, the J call TRBJ1-6, with unresolved D. The V end lost 0 bases, the J end lost 6 bases, and 9 bases lay between the germline ends. CDR1 is SGHTA, CDR2 FQGNSA, per germline. The CDR3 has 15 residues. CDR3 in amino acids: CASSLASQVNSPLHF. In DNA, the CDR3 is TGTGCCAGCAGCTTAGCCTCCCAGGTTAATTCACCCCTCCACTTT.

The chain couples TRBV21-1 to TRBJ2-2. TRBV21-1 is assigned pseudogene status. The CDR3 totals 14 residues. Here the CDR3 DNA reads TGTGCCAGCAAAATTCGAAAGAACACCGGGGAGCTGTTTTTT. It is translated as CASKIRKNTGELFF.

The chain combines TRBV5-1 with TRBJ2-5, with unresolved D. V was shortened by 3 bases and J by 3 bases, with 21 bases between the two germline ends. The germline gives CDR1 SGHRS, CDR2 YFSETQ. The CDR3 consists of 17 residues. CDR3: CASSWEAMGPWEETQYF. For the CDR3, the DNA is TGCGCCAGCAGCTGGGAAGCGATGGGCCCGTGGGAAGAGACCCAGTACTTC.

The chain joins TRBV6-5 to TRBJ2-1; 9 bases align to TRBD2. The CDR3 loop spans 15 amino acids. The trim removed 5 bases at V and 7 bases at J, leaving 9 bases unmatched. Germline V gene data show CDR1 as MNHEY and CDR2 as SVGAGI. For the CDR3, the DNA is TGTGCCAGCAGTCAACTTAGCGGGAGAAGAAATGAGCAGTTCTTC. Its protein product is CASSQLSGRRNEQFF.

CDR3 sequence: CASSSGRDRGFYGYTF. DNA for the CDR3: TGCGCCAGCAGCTCGGGCCGGGACAGGGGATTTTATGGCTACACCTTC. The chain has TRBV5-1 and TRBJ1-2; 10 nucleotides line up with TRBD1. The CDR3 is 16 amino acids. V lost 3 bases, J lost 5 bases, and 10 bases stayed unmatched. The V gene's germline CDR1 is SGHRS and CDR2 YFSETQ.

This clone has a single count. This rearrangement joins TRBV7-9 to TRBJ2-7; a possible D gene is TRBD1 (5 bases). Germline V gene lookup returns CDR1 SEHNR and CDR2 FQNEAQ (reference sequence). The CDR3 contains 14 residues. Trimming removed 7 bases at V and 0 bases at J, with 13 bases between. CDR3 nucleotide sequence: TGTGCCAGCACCCTGGACAAGAGCTCCTACGAGCAGTACTTC. Residues: CASTLDKSSYEQYF.

This chain joins TRBV6-1 and TRBJ2-2, with a weak D call TRBD1 (5 bases). Germline assignment: CDR1 MNHNS and CDR2 SASEGT. This CDR3 has 12 amino acids. Deletions cut 10 bases from V and 7 bases from J, with 13 bases between. The CDR3 sequence is CAITRVHGELFF. The CDR3 region has the DNA TGTGCCATTACCAGGGTCCACGGGGAGCTGTTTTTT.

The chain is built from TRBV18 and TRBJ2-1; 7 bases are shared with TRBD2. CDR3 length: 16 amino acids. Trimming removed 3 bases from V and 1 base from J; junction bases left unmatched: 6. Germline CDR1 and CDR2: KGHSH and LQKENI. The CDR3 coding sequence is TGTGCCAGCTCACCGCGGACTAGTTCGTCCTACAATGAGCAGTTCTTC. The encoded protein is CASSPRTSSSYNEQFF.

The chain recombines TRBV7-2 with TRBJ1-3; D uncertain. The CDR3 covers 15 residues. CDR1 is SGHTA, CDR2 FQGNSA, per germline. V was cut by 5 bases and J by 4 bases, with 15 bases left in between. The CDR3: CASSVRTHLGNTIYF. The CDR3 region has the DNA TGTGCCAGCAGCGTCAGGACGCACTTAGGAAACACCATATATTTT.

This sequence joins TRBV5-4 and TRBJ1-5; TRBD1 matches 7 bases. Trimming at V came to 4 bases and at J to 1 base, leaving 5 bases not matched to a gene. The CDR3 spans 15 residues. Germline values: CDR1 SGHNT, CDR2 YYREEE (reference sequence). CDR3 protein: CASSPGTESNQPQHF. As DNA, the CDR3 is TGTGCCAGCAGCCCGGGGACAGAGAGCAATCAGCCCCAGCATTTT. The whole variable domain, remainder taken from reference TRBV5-4 and TRBJ1-5, is ETGVTQSPTHLIKTRGQQVTLRCSSQSGHNTVSWYQQALGQGPQFIFQYYREEENGRGNFPPRFSGLQFPNYSSELNVNALELDDSALYLCASSPGTESNQPQHFGDGTRLSIL.

The chain is built from TRBV28 and TRBJ1-4; no definite D call. Germline loops: CDR1 MDHEN, CDR2 SYDVKM. The CDR3 loop spans 12 amino acids. Trimming removed 3 bases at V and 12 bases at J, with 11 bases between. The CDR3 bases are TGTGCCAGCAGTTTGGGGAGTAGCCAACTGTTTTTT. It specifies CASSLGSSQLFF.

This clone came up once. The gene calls are TRBV4-3 and TRBJ2-7; 12 bases fit TRBD2. Germline CDR1 reads LGHNA; CDR2 reads YSLEER. This CDR3 region has 15 residues. The junction had 7 bases not matched to a gene; V was cut back by 3 bases and J by 7 bases. Here the CDR3 reads CASSHLLAGGGEQYF. The CDR3 nucleotides are TGCGCCAGCAGCCATTTACTAGCGGGAGGTGGAGAGCAGTACTTC.

The chain carries TRBV19 and TRBJ1-6; the D gene is possibly TRBD1 (5 bases). Germline V gives CDR1 LNHDA, CDR2 SQIVND (reference sequence). CDR3 length: 16 amino acids. V lost 5 bases and J 6 bases, leaving 17 bases between the germline ends. The CDR3 loop is CASSARTGGFNSPLHF. In nucleotides, the CDR3 is TGTGCCAGTAGTGCTCGTACAGGAGGCTTTAATTCACCCCTCCACTTT.

The V and J genes are TRBV18 and TRBJ1-3, with TRBD1 matching 7 bases. The germline CDR1 and CDR2 sequences are KGHSH and LQKENI. The CDR3 sequence is 16 residues long. J gave up 2 bases and V 3 bases, and 7 bases lay outside the gene matches. The CDR3 is CASSPLKTGTGNTIYF. The CDR3 DNA is TGTGCCAGCTCACCTCTAAAGACAGGGACTGGAAACACCATATATTTT.

This chain joins TRBV27 and TRBJ2-1; no clear D. The length of the CDR3 is 15 residues. From germline, CDR1 is MNHEY and CDR2 SMNVEV (reference sequence). V lost 4 bases and J lost 0, with 10 bases in between. CDR3 in amino acids: CASSSDWSSYNEQFF. The CDR3 coding sequence is TGTGCCAGCAGTTCCGACTGGAGCTCCTACAATGAGCAGTTCTTC.

As DNA, the CDR3 is TGTGCCAGCAGGCAACAGGGTTCCTGGGGCTACACCTTC. Amino acids: CASRQQGSWGYTF. The chain uses TRBV11-2 and TRBJ1-2, with TRBD1 as a possible D gene (6 bases). This CDR3 spans 13 amino acids. Germline CDR1 SGHAT, CDR2 FQNNGV. Deletions cut 6 bases from V and 8 bases from J, with 16 bases between.

The CDR3 loop reads CASSLNRGTQYF. CDR3 DNA: TGTGCCAGCTCTCTAAACCGGGGGACCCAGTACTTC. The rearrangement joins TRBV18 to TRBJ2-5; D is perhaps TRBD2 (5 bases). CDR3 length equals 12 residues. The ends were cut back, 6 bases at V and 7 bases at J, with 12 bases in the middle. Germline V gene sequence: CDR1 KGHSH, CDR2 LQKENI.

The chain has TRBV2 and TRBJ2-7; D call uncertain. Trimming removed 5 bases at V and 0 bases at J, with 11 bases between. Germline lookup yields CDR1 SNHLY and CDR2 FYNNEI. The CDR3 runs 14 residues. The CDR3 DNA follows: TGTGCCAGCAGTACCTACCCACCCTCCTACGAGCAGTACTTC. Translating it yields CASSTYPPSYEQYF.

The rearrangement links TRBV11-2 to TRBJ1-4; 10 bases agree with TRBD1. The V segment lost 5 bases and the J segment 2 bases; nucleotides outside the gene matches: 11. The CDR3 is made up of 18 amino acids. Germline CDR1 SGHAT, CDR2 FQNNGV. The CDR3: CASSPGQGGGRTNEKLFF. The CDR3 DNA sequence: TGTGCCAGCAGCCCAGGACAGGGGGGCGGTCGGACTAATGAAAAACTGTTTTTT.

The chain uses TRBV19 and TRBJ2-1; 8 bases map to TRBD1. The V and J ends lost 6 bases and 3 bases, in that order; junction bases with no gene match: 4. The CDR3 contains 14 residues. Germline V gene data show CDR1 as LNHDA and CDR2 as SQIVND (reference sequence). The CDR3 region is CASRQDRDYNEQFF. The CDR3 DNA reads as TGTGCCAGTAGGCAGGACAGGGACTACAATGAGCAGTTCTTC.

The J gene is TRBJ2-3, the V gene TRBV6-5; the D call may be TRBD1 or TRBD2 (5 bases each). The CDR3 consists of 13 residues. In germline, CDR1 is MNHEY, CDR2 SVGAGI. V was shortened by 8 bases and J by 9 bases, with 18 bases between the two germline ends. The DNA of the CDR3 is TGTGCCAGCGGCGAGGGACCACAGAGGACGCAGTATTTT. This translates into CASGEGPQRTQYF.

V usage is TRBV16 and J usage is TRBJ1-5, with TRBD1 as a possible D gene (6 bases). The germline V gene encodes CDR1 KGHSY and CDR2 FQNENV. The CDR3 is made up of 14 amino acids. V dropped 1 base and J dropped 4 bases, with 8 bases sitting between them. This CDR3 is CASSQLQGNQPQHF. CDR3 coding DNA: TGTGCCAGCAGCCAATTACAGGGAAATCAGCCCCAGCATTTT.

The rearrangement uses TRBV18 and TRBJ2-5, with D possibly called TRBD1 or TRBD2 (5 bases each). Per germline, CDR1 KGHSH and CDR2 LQKENI. The V and J ends lost 8 bases and 4 bases respectively, with 14 bases between them. The CDR3 has 13 residues. The CDR3 DNA reads as TGTGCCAGCCAGTACGGGGCTACAGAGACCCAGTACTTC. Protein sequence: CASQYGATETQYF. Full variable domain (remainder filled in from reference TRBV18 and TRBJ2-5): NAGVMQNPRHLVRRRGQEARLRCSPMKGHSHVYWYRQLPEEGLKFMVYLQKENIIDESGMPKERFSAEFPKEGPSILRIQQVVRGDSAAYFCASQYGATETQYFGPGTRLLVL.

On this clone itself: The germline gene is not matched at one end of the junction; a read error may be the cause. The chain combines TRBV6-8 with TRBJ1-3; D might be TRBD1 (5 bases). The CDR3 has 16 residues. Per the germline V gene, CDR1 is MNHGY and CDR2 is SAAAGT. CDR3 nucleotides: TGTGCCAGCAGTTACTCCAGAGGTAGGGGTGGATACACCATATATTTT. Its translation is CASSYSRGRGGYTIYF.

The genes are TRBV7-9 and TRBJ2-3; 9 positions agree with TRBD1. The CDR3 is 16 residues long. Germline loops: CDR1 SEHNR, CDR2 FQNEAQ (reference sequence). V shed 6 bases and J 1 base; nucleotides not matched to a gene: 8. The CDR3 DNA follows: TGTGCCAGCAGACACACAGGGGGCAAAGGCACAGATACGCAGTATTTT. The encoded protein is CASRHTGGKGTDTQYF.

This rearrangement joins TRBV6-1 to TRBJ2-1, with D perhaps matching TRBD2 (5 bases). There are 14 residues in the CDR3. The germline V gene encodes CDR1 MNHNS and CDR2 SASEGT. V gave up 7 bases and J gave up 6 bases, with 16 bases separating them. CDR3 coding DNA: TGTGCCAGCACCGAGGGAGTTCGACCCAATGAGCAGTTCTTC. Protein: CASTEGVRPNEQFF.

The CDR3 reads CAWSFWGAGGTNEKLFF. The CDR3, as DNA: TGTGCCTGGAGTTTCTGGGGCGCGGGGGGAACTAATGAAAAACTGTTTTTT. This chain connects TRBV30 to TRBJ1-4; D perhaps matches TRBD1 (5 bases). The CDR3 is made up of 17 amino acids. Germline V gene sequence: CDR1 GTSNPN, CDR2 SVGIG (reference sequence). V was cut by 2 bases and J by 1 base, with 17 bases left in between.

The chain recombines TRBV20-1 with TRBJ1-3, with D possibly matching TRBD1 (5 bases). The V end was cut by 6 bases, the J end by 7 bases, with 10 bases between. The germline V gene encodes CDR1 DFQATT and CDR2 SNEGSKA (reference sequence). This CDR3 is 11 amino acids long. CDR3: CSAQPGNTIYF. The DNA for the CDR3 is TGCAGTGCCCAACCAGGGAACACCATATATTTT.

This clone was seen just once. This chain connects TRBV5-6 to TRBJ1-2, with D unresolved. Trimming took off 2 bases at V and 3 bases at J, with 17 bases between the two ends. CDR1 and CDR2 (germline): SGHDT, YYEEEE. The CDR3 has 16 amino acids. The CDR3 protein is CASSFIQGPVDYGYTF. The CDR3 nucleotides are TGTGCCAGCAGCTTTATCCAAGGCCCGGTTGACTATGGCTACACCTTC.

The chain combines TRBV7-2 with TRBJ1-2; 7 nucleotides align to TRBD1. Trimming cost V 5 bases and J 7 bases; bases outside gene matches: 7. The germline gives CDR1 SGHTA, CDR2 FQGNSA. The CDR3 extends over 13 amino acids. This CDR3 reads CASSEGAWLGYTF. The CDR3 nucleotides read TGTGCCAGCAGCGAGGGGGCATGGCTTGGCTACACCTTC.

The chain combines TRBV5-1 with TRBJ2-3, with 8 bases fitting TRBD2. The CDR3 length is 15 residues. Germline V gene lookup returns CDR1 SGHRS and CDR2 YFSETQ. V trimming: 4 bases; J trimming: 4 bases; junction bases outside the gene matches: 8. The CDR3 loop reads CASSPTSASADTQYF. The CDR3 bases are TGCGCCAGCAGCCCGACTAGCGCGTCCGCAGATACGCAGTATTTT. The full variable domain, in which reference TRBV5-1 and TRBJ2-3 provide the parts outside the CDR3, is KAGVTQTPRYLIKTRGQQVTLSCSPISGHRSVSWYQQTPGQGLQFLFEYFSETQRNKGNFPGRFSGRQFSNSRSEMNVSTLELGDSALYLCASSPTSASADTQYFGPGTRLTVL.

J is TRBJ2-2 and V is TRBV4-1, with 9 positions matching TRBD2. Looked up from germline, CDR1 is MGHRA and CDR2 is YSYEKL. The CDR3 is 16 residues long. With V trimmed by 2 bases and J by 6 bases, 7 bases remained unmatched. DNA of the CDR3: TGCGCCAGCAGCCAACCACTAGCGGGCGGGGCCGGGGAGCTGTTTTTT. Amino acids: CASSQPLAGGAGELFF.